The present T cell receptor beta chain was sequenced within a study of cytomegalovirus exposure and HLA in healthy donors. PCR involved 60 Vbeta and 13 Jbeta primers. TCRdb keeps only in-frame clones here, not all; method: immunoSEQ multiplex PCR. The table includes approximately 170,000 clones, roughly 80% detected once. General study points: Per a later analysis, about 15,000 TCR beta sequences showed association with HLA alleles at 0.05 false discovery rate. According to an earlier analysis, most TCR beta V segments yielded productive rearrangements about 90% or about 30% of the time. High specificity and sensitivity for cytomegalovirus status were reported for the classifier.

Turning to this clone: What it recognizes is unknown.

J gave up 1 base and V 3 bases, and 9 bases lay outside the gene matches. The CDR3 is made up of 19 amino acids. Germline V lookup: CDR1 SGHNT, CDR2 YYREEE (reference sequence). This chain connects TRBV5-4 to TRBJ2-3, with TRBD2 matching over 15 bases. The clonotype comes from a woman aged 45-59 years in good health and CMV-seropositive. The sequencing input was PBMCs. As DNA, the CDR3 is TGTGCCAGCAGCTCTCCGGGACTAGCGGGAGGTGGGGGCACAGATACGCAGTATTTT. Residues: CASSSPGLAGGGGTDTQYF.